The present TCR beta chain was sequenced within a study of cytomegalovirus exposure and HLA in healthy donors. Researchers ran the PCR with 60 Vbeta and 13 Jbeta primers. TCRdb's table, derived via immunoSEQ multiplex PCR, lists solely in-frame clones and lacks some. This repertoire shows about 190,000 clones, around 80% found once; its top ten account for 1.1%. Overall study results and limits: Indistinguishable V segments, including TRBV6-2 and TRBV6-3, were excluded.

Germline V gene lookup returns CDR1 SEHNR and CDR2 FQNEAQ (reference sequence). The CDR3 consists of 16 residues. V lost 5 bases to trimming and J lost 4 bases; unmatched junction nucleotides: 11. Regarding this clone: Its antigen is unknown.

The sequencing sample was made of PBMCs. The chain carries TRBV7-9 and TRBJ2-5; 9 bases match TRBD2. The source is a woman aged 40 to 49 in good health and CMV-seronegative. The CDR3 DNA reads TGTGCCAGCAGCGACACCCTGGGGCGGGGGGGAGAGACCCAGTACTTC. Translated: CASSDTLGRGGETQYF.